The clone carrying this T cell receptor (beta chain) has only one observation. Germline CDR1 and CDR2: SGHRS and YFSETQ. Between the trimmed V and J ends, which lost 4 bases and 2 bases, there was a span of 10 bases. This CDR3 is 13 amino acids long. It was with 60 Vbeta and 13 Jbeta primers that the PCR ran. Sequencing was performed with immunoSEQ multiplex PCR; in TCRdb, only in-frame clones are kept and a portion is missing. The sample has 130,000 to 150,000 clones, roughly 77% seen once. This record comes from a study of cytomegalovirus exposure and HLA in healthy donors. The TCR sequence derives from a man aged 30 to 45 in good health and CMV-seronegative. The sample taken for sequencing was PBMCs. V and J are TRBV5-1 and TRBJ2-7; D ambiguous. CDR3 residues: CASSIDTPYEQYF. The CDR3 DNA reads TGCGCCAGCAGCATCGACACCCCCTACGAGCAGTACTTC.